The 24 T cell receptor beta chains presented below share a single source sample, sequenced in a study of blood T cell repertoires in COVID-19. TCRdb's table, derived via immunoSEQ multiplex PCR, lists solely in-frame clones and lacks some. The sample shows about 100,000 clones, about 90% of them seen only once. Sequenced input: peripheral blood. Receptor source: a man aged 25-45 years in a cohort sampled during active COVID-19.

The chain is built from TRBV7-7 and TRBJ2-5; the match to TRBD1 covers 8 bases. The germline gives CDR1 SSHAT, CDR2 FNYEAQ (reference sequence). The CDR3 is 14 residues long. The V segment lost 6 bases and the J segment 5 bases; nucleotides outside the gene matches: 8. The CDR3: CASSTTGAGETQYF. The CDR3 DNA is TGTGCCAGCAGTACGACAGGGGCTGGGGAGACCCAGTACTTC.

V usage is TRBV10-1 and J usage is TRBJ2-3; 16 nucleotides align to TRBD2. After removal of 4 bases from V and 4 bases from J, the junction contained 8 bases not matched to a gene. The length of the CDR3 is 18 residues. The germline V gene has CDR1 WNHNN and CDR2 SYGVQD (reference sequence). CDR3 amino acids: CASSAGTSGGAVADTQYF. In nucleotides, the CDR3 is TGCGCCAGCAGTGCGGGGACTAGCGGGGGGGCCGTGGCAGATACGCAGTATTTT.

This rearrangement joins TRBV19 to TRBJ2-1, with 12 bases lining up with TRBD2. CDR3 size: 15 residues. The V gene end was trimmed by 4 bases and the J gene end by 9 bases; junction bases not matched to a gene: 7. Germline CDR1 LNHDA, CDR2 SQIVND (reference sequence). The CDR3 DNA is TGTGCCAGTAGTACCTCTAGCGGGGGGGCCGGTGAGCAGTTCTTC. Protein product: CASSTSSGGAGEQFF.

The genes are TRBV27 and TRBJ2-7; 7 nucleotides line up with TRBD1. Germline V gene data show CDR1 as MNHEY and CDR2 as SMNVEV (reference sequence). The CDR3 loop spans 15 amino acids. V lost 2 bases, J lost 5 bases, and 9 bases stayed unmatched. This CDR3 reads CASSLLRQGVHEQYF. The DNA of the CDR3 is TGTGCCAGCAGTTTACTGAGACAGGGTGTCCACGAGCAGTACTTC.

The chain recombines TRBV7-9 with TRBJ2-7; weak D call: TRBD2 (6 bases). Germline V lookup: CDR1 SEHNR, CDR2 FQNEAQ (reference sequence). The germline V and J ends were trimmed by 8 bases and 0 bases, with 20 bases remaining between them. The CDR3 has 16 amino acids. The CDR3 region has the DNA TGTGCCAGCGACCCAGGGAGGCGGAATAGCTCCTACGAGCAGTACTTC. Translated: CASDPGRRNSSYEQYF.

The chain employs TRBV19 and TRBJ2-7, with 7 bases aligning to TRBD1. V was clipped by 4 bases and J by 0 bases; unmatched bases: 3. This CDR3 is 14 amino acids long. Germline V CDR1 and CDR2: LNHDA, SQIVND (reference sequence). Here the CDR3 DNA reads TGTGCCAGTAGTAGCCACAGGGGCTCCTACGAGCAGTACTTC. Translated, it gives CASSSHRGSYEQYF.

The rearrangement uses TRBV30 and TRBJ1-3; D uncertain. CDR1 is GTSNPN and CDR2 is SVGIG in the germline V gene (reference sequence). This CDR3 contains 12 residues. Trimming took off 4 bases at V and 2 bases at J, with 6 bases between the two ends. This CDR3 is CAWIVAGNTIYF. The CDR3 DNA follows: TGTGCCTGGATAGTGGCTGGAAACACCATATATTTT. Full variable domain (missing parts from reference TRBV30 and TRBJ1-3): SQTIHQWPATLVQPVGSPLSLECTVEGTSNPNLYWYRQAAGRGLQLLFYSVGIGQISSEVPQNLSASRPQDRQFILSSKKLLLSDSGFYLCAWIVAGNTIYFGEGSWLTVV.

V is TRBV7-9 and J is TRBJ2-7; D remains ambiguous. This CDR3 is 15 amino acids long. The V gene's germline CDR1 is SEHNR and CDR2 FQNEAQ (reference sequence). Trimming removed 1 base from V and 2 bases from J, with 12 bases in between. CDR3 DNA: TGTGCCAGCAGCTTAGAATTGGGCAGAGCCTACGAGCAGTACTTC. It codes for CASSLELGRAYEQYF.

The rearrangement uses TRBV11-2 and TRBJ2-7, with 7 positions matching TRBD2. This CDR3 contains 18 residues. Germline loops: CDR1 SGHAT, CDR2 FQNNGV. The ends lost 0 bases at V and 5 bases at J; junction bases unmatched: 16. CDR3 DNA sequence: TGTGCCAGCAGCTTAGAAGGGCGGGGGACCAGGTCCCGTAACGAGCAGTACTTC. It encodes CASSLEGRGTRSRNEQYF.

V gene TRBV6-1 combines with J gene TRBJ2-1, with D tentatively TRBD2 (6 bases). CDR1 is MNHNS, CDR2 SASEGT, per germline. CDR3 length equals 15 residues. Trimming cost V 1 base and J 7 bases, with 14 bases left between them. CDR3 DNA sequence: TGTGCCAGCAGTGAAGTATCCCAGGCGGGGAATGAGCAGTTCTTC. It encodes CASSEVSQAGNEQFF.

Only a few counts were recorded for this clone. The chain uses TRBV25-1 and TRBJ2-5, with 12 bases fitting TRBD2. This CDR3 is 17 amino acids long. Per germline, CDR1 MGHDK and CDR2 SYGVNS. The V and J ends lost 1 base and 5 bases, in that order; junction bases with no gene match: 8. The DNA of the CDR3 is TGTGCCAGCAGTGAATTCTCGACTAGCGGGGGTGGGGAGACCCAGTACTTC. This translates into CASSEFSTSGGGETQYF. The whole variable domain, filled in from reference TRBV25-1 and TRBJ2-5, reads EADIYQTPRYLVIGTGKKITLECSQTMGHDKMYWYQQDPGMELHLIHYSYGVNSTEKGDLSSESTVSRIRTEHFPLTLESARPSHTSQYLCASSEFSTSGGGETQYFGPGTRLLVL.

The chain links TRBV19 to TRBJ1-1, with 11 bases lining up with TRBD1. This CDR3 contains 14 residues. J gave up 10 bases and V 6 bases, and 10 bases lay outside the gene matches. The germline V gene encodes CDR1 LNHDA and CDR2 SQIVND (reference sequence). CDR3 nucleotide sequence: TGTGCCAGTAGGGACAGGGGGCGCGCGGATGGAGCTTTCTTT. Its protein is CASRDRGRADGAFF.

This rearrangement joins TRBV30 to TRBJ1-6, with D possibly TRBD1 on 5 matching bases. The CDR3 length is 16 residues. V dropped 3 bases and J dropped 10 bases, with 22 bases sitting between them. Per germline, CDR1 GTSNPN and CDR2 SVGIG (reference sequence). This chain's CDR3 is CAWRVGKGPHGSPLHF. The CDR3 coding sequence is TGTGCCTGGAGGGTGGGTAAGGGGCCTCACGGATCACCCCTCCACTTT.

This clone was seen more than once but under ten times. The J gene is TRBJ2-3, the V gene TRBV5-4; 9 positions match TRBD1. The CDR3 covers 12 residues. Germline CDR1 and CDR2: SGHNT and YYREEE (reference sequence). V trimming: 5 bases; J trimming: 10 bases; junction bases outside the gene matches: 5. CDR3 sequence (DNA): TGTGCCAGCAGTGTACAGGGGGCATCGCAGTATTTT. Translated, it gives CASSVQGASQYF. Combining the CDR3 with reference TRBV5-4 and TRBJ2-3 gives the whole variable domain ETGVTQSPTHLIKTRGQQVTLRCSSQSGHNTVSWYQQALGQGPQFIFQYYREEENGRGNFPPRFSGLQFPNYSSELNVNALELDDSALYLCASSVQGASQYFGPGTRLTVL.

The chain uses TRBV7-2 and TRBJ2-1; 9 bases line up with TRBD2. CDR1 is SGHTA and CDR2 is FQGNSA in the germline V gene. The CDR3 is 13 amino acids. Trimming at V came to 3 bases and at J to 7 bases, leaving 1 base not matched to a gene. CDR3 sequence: CASSFAGGNEQFF. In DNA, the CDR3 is TGTGCCAGCAGCTTTGCGGGGGGGAATGAGCAGTTCTTC.

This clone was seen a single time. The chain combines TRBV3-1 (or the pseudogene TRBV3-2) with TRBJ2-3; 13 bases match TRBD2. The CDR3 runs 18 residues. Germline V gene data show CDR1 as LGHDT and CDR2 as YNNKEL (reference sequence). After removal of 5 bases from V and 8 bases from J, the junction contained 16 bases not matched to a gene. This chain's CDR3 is CASSDRPGTSGARGTQYF. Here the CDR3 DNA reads TGTGCCAGCAGCGACCGGCCCGGGACTAGCGGGGCGCGGGGTACGCAGTATTTT.

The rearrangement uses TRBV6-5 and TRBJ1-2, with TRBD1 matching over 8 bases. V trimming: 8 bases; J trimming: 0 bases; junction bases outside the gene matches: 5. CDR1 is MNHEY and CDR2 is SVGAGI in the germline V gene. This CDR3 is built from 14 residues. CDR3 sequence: CASQGQVANYGYTF. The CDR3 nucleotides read TGTGCCAGCCAGGGACAGGTGGCTAACTATGGCTACACCTTC.

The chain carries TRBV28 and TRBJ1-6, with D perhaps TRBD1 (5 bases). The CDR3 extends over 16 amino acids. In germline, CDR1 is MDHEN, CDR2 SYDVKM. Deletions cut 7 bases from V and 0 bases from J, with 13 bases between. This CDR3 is CASTGGGISYNSPLHF. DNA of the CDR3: TGTGCCAGCACCGGCGGGGGGATCTCCTATAATTCACCCCTCCACTTT.

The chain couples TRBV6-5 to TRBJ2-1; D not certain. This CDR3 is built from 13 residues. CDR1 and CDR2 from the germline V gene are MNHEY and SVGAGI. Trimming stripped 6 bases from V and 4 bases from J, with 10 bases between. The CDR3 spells CASSPRGYNEQFF. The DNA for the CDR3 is TGTGCCAGCAGCCCGAGAGGTTACAATGAGCAGTTCTTC.

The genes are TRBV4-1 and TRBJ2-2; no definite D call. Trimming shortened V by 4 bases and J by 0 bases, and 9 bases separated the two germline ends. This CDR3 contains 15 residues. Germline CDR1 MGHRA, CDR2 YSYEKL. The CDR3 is CASSRGSSNTGELFF. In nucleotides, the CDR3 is TGCGCCAGCAGCCGCGGCAGCTCGAACACCGGGGAGCTGTTTTTT.

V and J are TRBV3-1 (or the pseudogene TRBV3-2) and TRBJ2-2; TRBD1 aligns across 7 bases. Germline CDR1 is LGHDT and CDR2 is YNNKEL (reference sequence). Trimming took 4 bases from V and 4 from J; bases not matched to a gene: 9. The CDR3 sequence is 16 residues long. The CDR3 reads CASSPTGTVSTGELFF. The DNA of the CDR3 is TGTGCCAGCAGCCCTACCGGGACAGTATCCACCGGGGAGCTGTTTTTT.

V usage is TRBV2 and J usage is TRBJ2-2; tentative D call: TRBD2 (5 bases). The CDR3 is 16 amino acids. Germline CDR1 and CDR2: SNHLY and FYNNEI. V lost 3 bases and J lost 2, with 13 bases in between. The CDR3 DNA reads TGTGCCAGCAGTGACAGAGGACTTATAAACACCGGGGAGCTGTTTTTT. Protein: CASSDRGLINTGELFF.

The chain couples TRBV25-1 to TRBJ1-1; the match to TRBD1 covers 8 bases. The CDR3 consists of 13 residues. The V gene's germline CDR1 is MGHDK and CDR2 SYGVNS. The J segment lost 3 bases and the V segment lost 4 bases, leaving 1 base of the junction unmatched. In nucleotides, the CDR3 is TGTGCCAGCAGTGGGGACAGGCACACTGAAGCTTTCTTT. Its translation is CASSGDRHTEAFF.

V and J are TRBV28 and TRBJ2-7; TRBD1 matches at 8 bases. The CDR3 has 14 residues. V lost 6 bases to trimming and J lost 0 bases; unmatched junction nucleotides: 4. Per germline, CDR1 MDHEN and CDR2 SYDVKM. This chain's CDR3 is CASSRQGSSYEQYF. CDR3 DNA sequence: TGTGCCAGCAGCCGACAGGGGAGCTCCTACGAGCAGTACTTC.